The 23 T cell receptor beta chains reported below all come from one sample, sequenced in a study of blood T cell repertoires in COVID-19. Profiled with immunoSEQ multiplex PCR; TCRdb holds only in-frame clones, not every one. Of some 330,000 clones listed, 86% were seen once; the top ten hold about 4.2%. The sequenced material came from PBMCs or T cells enriched from blood (not recorded which). Receptor source: a man younger than 40 who had recovered from COVID-19.

This clone has a handful of counts. V is TRBV6-2 or TRBV6-3 and J is TRBJ2-1, with D perhaps TRBD2 (5 bases). The germline V and J ends were trimmed by 6 bases and 3 bases, with 9 bases remaining between them. Germline V gene data show CDR1 as MNHEY and CDR2 as SVGEGT. The CDR3 covers 13 residues. The CDR3 reads CASSQSGYNEQFF. The CDR3 DNA is TGTGCCAGCAGCCAAAGCGGCTACAATGAGCAGTTCTTC.

The chain carries TRBV19 and TRBJ2-1; 11 bases align to TRBD2. Germline V gene lookup returns CDR1 LNHDA and CDR2 SQIVND (reference sequence). The junction had 8 bases not matched to a gene; V was cut back by 5 bases and J by 8 bases. The CDR3 has 15 residues. The DNA of the CDR3 is TGTGCCAGTAGTCAGATAGCGGGGGGGCGACATGAGCAGTTCTTC. It encodes CASSQIAGGRHEQFF.

The V and J genes are TRBV29-1 and TRBJ1-1; D is unclear. The V end was cut by 7 bases, the J end by 12 bases, with 18 bases between. The CDR3 covers 11 residues. Germline V CDR1 and CDR2: SQVTM, ANQGSEA. The CDR3 bases are TGCAGCGCCACTGGACGGGGTCTAACTTTCTTT. This sequence encodes CSATGRGLTFF.

The chain carries TRBV5-1 and TRBJ2-1; perhaps TRBD2 as D (5 bases). The V end was cut by 6 bases, the J end by 9 bases, with 10 bases between. CDR3 size: 11 residues. Germline V gene data show CDR1 as SGHRS and CDR2 as YFSETQ. In DNA, the CDR3 is TGCGCCAGCACTAGCATGACTGAGCAGTTCTTC. Translating gives CASTSMTEQFF.

This clone turned up a few times. This rearrangement joins TRBV15 to TRBJ1-2, with D possibly matching TRBD1 (5 bases). Trimming took off 2 bases at V and 8 bases at J, with 12 bases between the two ends. The germline gives CDR1 LNHNV, CDR2 YYDKDF (reference sequence). CDR3 length equals 13 residues. In nucleotides, the CDR3 is TGTGCCACCAGCAGATTGGGGCTTGTGGGCTACACCTTC. It yields the protein CATSRLGLVGYTF. The whole variable domain, filled in from reference TRBV15 and TRBJ1-2, reads DAMVIQNPRYQVTQFGKPVTLSCSQTLNHNVMYWYQQKSSQAPKLLFHYYDKDFNNEADTPDNFQSRRPNTSFCFLDIRSPGLGDTAMYLCATSRLGLVGYTFGSGTRLTVV.

The count of this clone is one. The rearrangement links TRBV29-1 to TRBJ2-7; tentative D call: TRBD1 (5 bases). Trimming removed 6 bases from V and 3 bases from J, with 9 bases in between. Germline CDR1 reads SQVTM; CDR2 reads ANQGSEA. The CDR3 extends over 11 amino acids. The CDR3 loop reads CSVQGHYEQYF. CDR3 bases: TGCAGCGTCCAGGGTCACTACGAGCAGTACTTC.

This clone has only a few counts. The CDR3 sequence is CASSLEGEGGEQFF. In nucleotides, the CDR3 is TGTGCCAGCAGCTTAGAGGGCGAGGGCGGGGAGCAGTTCTTC. The chain combines TRBV13 with TRBJ2-1; D is possibly TRBD2 (5 bases). From germline, CDR1 is PRHDT and CDR2 FYEKMQ (reference sequence). V lost 1 base, J lost 10 bases, and 14 bases lay in between. This CDR3 spans 14 amino acids.

V usage is TRBV19 and J usage is TRBJ1-1, with 8 nucleotides matching TRBD1. Trimming took 5 bases from V and 2 from J; bases not matched to a gene: 4. This CDR3 spans 14 amino acids. Looked up from germline, CDR1 is LNHDA and CDR2 is SQIVND (reference sequence). CDR3 in DNA: TGTGCCAGTAGTTACAGGGGGGCAAACACTGAAGCTTTCTTT. Translation: CASSYRGANTEAFF.

The genes are TRBV7-8 and TRBJ2-7; possibly TRBD2 for D (5 bases). V shed 1 base and J shed 12 bases, with 13 bases lying between them. CDR3 length: 12 amino acids. The germline CDR1 and CDR2 sequences are SGHVS and FQNEAQ. The CDR3 sequence: CASSLDFGIRYF. The CDR3 DNA is TGTGCCAGCAGCTTAGACTTCGGGATCCGGTACTTC.

A few counts support this clone. The J gene is TRBJ1-1, the V gene TRBV5-1, with a weak D call TRBD1 (6 bases). Germline lookup yields CDR1 SGHRS and CDR2 YFSETQ. This CDR3 contains 14 residues. V was pared by 4 bases and J by 7 bases, with 17 bases between. The CDR3 region is CASSLSTGTSEAFF. The CDR3, as DNA: TGCGCCAGCAGCCTTTCCACCGGGACAAGTGAAGCTTTCTTT.

The CDR3 is CASSYRDTGSWEQYF. The CDR3 DNA is TGTGCCAGCAGTTACCGGGACACGGGTTCTTGGGAGCAGTACTTC. The chain carries TRBV7-9 and TRBJ2-7, with D maybe TRBD1 (6 bases). Trimming took 6 bases from V and 7 from J, leaving 22 bases between them. The germline CDR1 and CDR2 sequences are SEHNR and FQNEAQ (reference sequence). This CDR3 contains 15 residues.

The J gene is TRBJ2-5, the V gene TRBV9, with a weak D call TRBD2 (6 bases). Germline V gene data show CDR1 as SGDLS and CDR2 as YYNGEE. The V end was cut by 0 bases, the J end by 4 bases, with 10 bases between. This CDR3 is built from 14 residues. The CDR3: CASSVGGTPETQYF. CDR3 in DNA: TGTGCCAGCAGCGTAGGGGGGACTCCAGAGACCCAGTACTTC.

CDR3 DNA sequence: TGTGCCACAGCGGGGGTGGGCACTGAAGCTTTCTTT. It specifies CATAGVGTEAFF. V and J are TRBV5-5 and TRBJ1-1, with D perhaps TRBD1 (5 bases). V was clipped by 9 bases and J by 4 bases, with 13 bases between them. This CDR3 comprises 12 residues. Germline assignment: CDR1 SGHKS and CDR2 YYEKEE (reference sequence).

This clone was detected only once. This chain joins TRBV10-3 and TRBJ1-6, with no clear D. The CDR3 consists of 15 residues. V was pared by 2 bases and J by 6 bases, with 11 bases between. Germline V gene lookup returns CDR1 ENHRY and CDR2 SYGVKD. The CDR3 DNA follows: TGTGCCATCAGTGAGGGAGGGCGTCCTAATTCACCCCTCCACTTT. This codes for CAISEGGRPNSPLHF.

The J gene is TRBJ1-1, the V gene TRBV9, with 11 bases identical to TRBD1. Germline V gene data show CDR1 as SGDLS and CDR2 as YYNGEE. The CDR3 loop spans 15 amino acids. The ends lost 4 bases at V and 1 base at J; junction bases unmatched: 3. The CDR3 DNA follows: TGTGCCAGCAGCATGGGACAGGGGGGGAACACTGAAGCTTTCTTT. Amino acids: CASSMGQGGNTEAFF.

This chain uses TRBV30 with TRBJ1-1; no clear D. Germline lookup yields CDR1 GTSNPN and CDR2 SVGIG (reference sequence). Trimming took 8 bases from V and 1 from J, leaving 23 bases between them. There are 16 residues in the CDR3. This CDR3 reads CAIAPRPGRRNTEAFF. As DNA, the CDR3 is TGTGCCATAGCTCCGAGACCGGGGAGGAGGAACACTGAAGCTTTCTTT.

The chain recombines TRBV9 with TRBJ2-2, with 10 bases identical to TRBD1. Germline CDR1 is SGDLS and CDR2 is YYNGEE. The V gene end was trimmed by 0 bases and the J gene end by 1 base; junction bases not matched to a gene: 9. CDR3 length: 19 amino acids. The CDR3 region is CASSVVPGQGIGNTGELFF. The CDR3 DNA reads as TGTGCCAGCAGCGTAGTACCGGGACAGGGGATTGGGAACACCGGGGAGCTGTTTTTT.

The chain links TRBV24-1 to TRBJ2-3; D perhaps matches TRBD1 (6 bases). Germline assignment: CDR1 KGHDR and CDR2 SFDVKD. Trimming removed 4 bases at V and 4 bases at J, with 11 bases between. This CDR3 spans 14 amino acids. CDR3 sequence (DNA): TGTGCCACCAGTGAATCTAGGGGGTCAGATACGCAGTATTTT. It is translated as CATSESRGSDTQYF.

The rearrangement uses TRBV5-4 and TRBJ2-5; D not resolved. CDR3 length: 15 residues. Germline V gives CDR1 SGHNT, CDR2 YYREEE (reference sequence). V shed 4 bases and J shed 5 bases, with 18 bases lying between them. CDR3 residues: CASSPVPGDSETQYF. CDR3 nucleotides: TGTGCCAGCAGCCCAGTTCCGGGTGATTCGGAGACCCAGTACTTC.

CDR3 nucleotides: TGTGCCAGCAGTTTAGGGGGGGGACAGGGAATTGTCGAGACCCAGTACTTC. As protein: CASSLGGGQGIVETQYF. The rearrangement uses TRBV28 and TRBJ2-5, with 9 bases aligning to TRBD1. The J segment lost 5 bases and the V segment lost 2 bases, leaving 12 bases of the junction unmatched. CDR1 and CDR2 from the germline V gene are MDHEN and SYDVKM. The CDR3 sequence is 17 residues long.

J is TRBJ1-2 and V is TRBV2, with D uncertain. The CDR3 consists of 12 residues. V was trimmed by 6 bases and J by 4 bases, leaving 9 bases between them. Germline CDR1 is SNHLY and CDR2 is FYNNEI. The CDR3 nucleotides read TGTGCCAGCAGGAGGGCGGGCTATGGCTACACCTTC. Its translation: CASRRAGYGYTF.

This clone was counted between two and nine times. The CDR3 coding sequence is TGTGCCAGCAGCGCATCGGGACAGGGAAGTTATGGCTACACCTTC. Encoded protein: CASSASGQGSYGYTF. V gene TRBV7-2 combines with J gene TRBJ1-2; 9 nucleotides match TRBD1. Trimming took 5 bases from V and 5 from J; bases not matched to a gene: 9. This CDR3 is 15 amino acids long. The germline V gene encodes CDR1 SGHTA and CDR2 FQGNSA.

CDR3 nucleotides: TGTGCCAGCAGGCCATACGAAGACAAGTCCGTGTTTTTT. Translated: CASRPYEDKSVFF. V and J are TRBV7-9 and TRBJ1-4; no clear D. V shed 6 bases and J shed 15 bases, with 20 bases lying between them. This CDR3 has 13 amino acids. The germline CDR1 and CDR2 sequences are SEHNR and FQNEAQ (reference sequence).